This T cell receptor beta chain was observed in a study of blood T cell repertoires in COVID-19. Study details: Samples representing acute and convalescent COVID-19 were sourced from the United States, Italy and Spain.

This clone was recorded only once. The CDR3 runs 11 residues. V was trimmed by 7 bases and J by 4 bases, leaving 7 bases between them. CDR1 and CDR2 (germline): LNHDA, SQIVND (reference sequence). Per the original methods: Amplified reference gene primers provided the basis for estimating nucleated cell counts. Produced via immunoSEQ multiplex PCR; TCRdb's table is partial and in-frame only. That table gives V, J and clone size, and the DNA gave D and trimming. The table lists roughly 100,000 clones, roughly nine tenths of them singletons. This sequence originates from a human donor with active COVID-19. The donor label of this sample is uncertain. Specimen: peripheral blood. The V and J genes are TRBV19 and TRBJ1-2; maybe TRBD1 (5 bases). The CDR3 DNA sequence: TGTGCCAGTACGGACACCTATGGCTACACCTTC. Protein sequence: CASTDTYGYTF. Together with reference TRBV19 and TRBJ1-2, the CDR3 gives the full variable domain: DGGITQSPKYLFRKEGQNVTLSCEQNLNHDAMYWYRQDPGQGLRLIYYSQIVNDFQKGDIAEGYSVSREKKESFPLTVTSAQKNPTAFYLCASTDTYGYTFGSGTRLTVV.